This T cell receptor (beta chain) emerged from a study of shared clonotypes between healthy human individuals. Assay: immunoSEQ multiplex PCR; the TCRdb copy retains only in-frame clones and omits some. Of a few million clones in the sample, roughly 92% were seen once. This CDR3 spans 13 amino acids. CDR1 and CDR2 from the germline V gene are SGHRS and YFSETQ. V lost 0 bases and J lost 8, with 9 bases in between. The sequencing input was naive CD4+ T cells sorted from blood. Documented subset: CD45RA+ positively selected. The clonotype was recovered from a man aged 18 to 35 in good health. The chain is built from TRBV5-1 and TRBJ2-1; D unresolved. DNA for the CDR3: TGCGCCAGCAGCTTGGTCACTCCCTATGAGCAGTTCTTC. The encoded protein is CASSLVTPYEQFF.